Following are 15 T cell receptor beta chains from one sample sequenced in a study of blood T cell repertoires in COVID-19. Using immunoSEQ multiplex PCR, the repertoire was profiled, and TCRdb retains in-frame clones only, with some absent. The repertoire includes 99,000 or so clones, about 90% of them detected once, and around 2.1% sits in the top ten. Sequenced input: peripheral blood. The receptors shown here come from a middle-aged man with COVID-19, enrolled during active disease.

In its sample, this clone was seen a few times. This chain joins TRBV4-1 and TRBJ2-1; D ambiguous. The CDR3 is 14 amino acids. Trimming stripped 2 bases from V and 5 bases from J, with 10 bases between. CDR1 is MGHRA and CDR2 is YSYEKL in the germline V gene. The DNA for the CDR3 is TGCGCCAGCAGCCAAAATAGAACTCACAATGAGCAGTTCTTC. This sequence encodes CASSQNRTHNEQFF.

This clone was recorded only once. The chain has TRBV19 and TRBJ1-5; D possibly corresponds to TRBD1 (6 bases). CDR1 is LNHDA, CDR2 SQIVND, per germline (reference sequence). This CDR3 has 15 residues. The ends were cut back, 8 bases at V and 0 bases at J, with 14 bases in the middle. As DNA, the CDR3 is TGTGCCAGTTTGATGGGGGCGGGTAGCAATCAGCCCCAGCATTTT. Protein product: CASLMGAGSNQPQHF.

This rearrangement joins TRBV25-1 to TRBJ1-1; no reliable D call. CDR1 and CDR2 from the germline V gene are MGHDK and SYGVNS. The CDR3 runs to 13 residues. The ends were cut back, 3 bases at V and 5 bases at J, with 10 bases in the middle. Here the CDR3 DNA reads TGTGCCAGCAGTGATCTTGGGAGAACTGAAGCTTTCTTT. This encodes CASSDLGRTEAFF.

V usage is TRBV18 and J usage is TRBJ2-3; 12 bases are a match to TRBD2. The junction had 4 bases not matched to a gene; V was cut back by 6 bases and J by 0 bases. The CDR3 has 16 residues. The V gene's germline CDR1 is KGHSH and CDR2 LQKENI. In nucleotides, the CDR3 is TGTGCCAGCTCGTCCGGACTAGCGGGGAGCACAGATACGCAGTATTTT. The encoded protein is CASSSGLAGSTDTQYF.

This clone was observed a few times. V gene TRBV4-2 combines with J gene TRBJ2-3, with 9 bases lining up with TRBD2. The CDR3 is 16 residues long. Germline-derived CDR1 and CDR2 are LGHNA and YNFKEQ. J lost 4 bases, V lost 0 bases, and 5 bases had no gene match. Here the CDR3 DNA reads TGTGCCAGCAGCCAAGATTTGGGCGGGGGGGCAGATACGCAGTATTTT. It translates to CASSQDLGGGADTQYF.

The rearrangement joins TRBV7-8 to TRBJ2-1; TRBD1 matches at 7 bases. Germline V gene sequence: CDR1 SGHVS, CDR2 FQNEAQ. This CDR3 is 16 amino acids long. The V segment lost 5 bases and the J segment 1 base; nucleotides outside the gene matches: 8. The CDR3 protein is CASSAPTGVSYNEQFF. CDR3 bases: TGTGCCAGCAGCGCCCCAACAGGGGTTTCCTACAATGAGCAGTTCTTC.

The V gene is TRBV30, the J gene TRBJ1-2, with D possibly TRBD1 on 6 matching bases. Germline lookup yields CDR1 GTSNPN and CDR2 SVGIG (reference sequence). The CDR3 length is 11 residues. V was pared by 0 bases and J by 7 bases, with 6 bases between. CDR3 DNA: TGTGCCTGGAGTGTCAGGGGTGGCTACACCTTC. Translation gives CAWSVRGGYTF.

V usage is TRBV19 and J usage is TRBJ2-1; D may be TRBD1 (5 bases). V lost 1 base and J lost 6, with 13 bases in between. The germline gives CDR1 LNHDA, CDR2 SQIVND (reference sequence). The CDR3 extends over 15 amino acids. CDR3 nucleotides: TGTGCCAGTAGTATAGTCCAAGGGGTTATCAATGAGCAGTTCTTC. Translation: CASSIVQGVINEQFF.

This clone came up a few times. Different DNA sequences within this sample yield the same CDR3. The chain combines TRBV20-1 with TRBJ2-7; the D is unclear. The germline V gene has CDR1 DFQATT and CDR2 SNEGSKA (reference sequence). With 2 bases removed from V and 5 bases from J, the gap between germline ends came to 7 bases. The CDR3 is 11 residues long. This CDR3 reads CSARSGHEQYF. The CDR3 DNA reads TGCAGTGCTAGATCAGGCCACGAGCAGTACTTC.

The V and J genes are TRBV7-3 and TRBJ2-1; TRBD1 might be the D (6 bases). Germline values: CDR1 SGHTA, CDR2 FQGTGA. The V and J ends lost 5 bases and 10 bases respectively, with 12 bases between them. The CDR3 has 12 amino acids. The CDR3 here is CASSPLQGEQFF. CDR3 coding DNA: TGTGCCAGCAGCCCACTCCAGGGGGAGCAGTTCTTC.

J is TRBJ1-1 and V is TRBV29-1; D is unresolved. Germline V gene data show CDR1 as SQVTM and CDR2 as ANQGSEA. This CDR3 has 12 residues. The DNA for the CDR3 is TGCAGATCCCGGGCGGGGAACACTGAAGCTTTCTTT. It is translated as CRSRAGNTEAFF.

This clone was counted once. This chain joins TRBV2 and TRBJ2-1, with D possibly TRBD1 on 5 matching bases. This CDR3 spans 15 amino acids. Per germline, CDR1 SNHLY and CDR2 FYNNEI. V was trimmed by 4 bases and J by 4 bases, leaving 14 bases between them. This CDR3 reads CASSGTDTAYNEQFF. CDR3 coding DNA: TGTGCCAGCAGTGGGACGGACACGGCGTACAATGAGCAGTTCTTC. Drawing the rest from reference TRBV2 and TRBJ2-1, the complete variable domain is EPEVTQTPSHQVTQMGQEVILRCVPISNHLYFYWYRQILGQKVEFLVSFYNNEISEKSEIFDDQFSVERPDGSNFTLKIRSTKLEDSAMYFCASSGTDTAYNEQFFGPGTRLTVL.

The chain combines TRBV30 with TRBJ1-6, with a weak D call TRBD1 (5 bases). This CDR3 is 16 amino acids long. The V end was cut by 3 bases, the J end by 5 bases, with 17 bases between. CDR1 and CDR2 from the germline V gene are GTSNPN and SVGIG (reference sequence). The CDR3 DNA reads TGTGCCTGGAGGGCCCTGGGGGGAGCGGATAATTCACCCCTCCACTTT. Its translation is CAWRALGGADNSPLHF. Filled out from reference TRBV30 and TRBJ1-6, the complete variable domain reads SQTIHQWPATLVQPVGSPLSLECTVEGTSNPNLYWYRQAAGRGLQLLFYSVGIGQISSEVPQNLSASRPQDRQFILSSKKLLLSDSGFYLCAWRALGGADNSPLHFGNGTRLTVT.

The chain uses TRBV9 and TRBJ2-1; no definite D call. V lost 0 bases and J lost 1, with 11 bases in between. The CDR3 extends over 16 amino acids. Germline values: CDR1 SGDLS, CDR2 YYNGEE. The CDR3: CASSVGPGVSYNEQFF. The CDR3 nucleotides are TGTGCCAGCAGCGTAGGACCGGGTGTTTCCTACAATGAGCAGTTCTTC.

The gene calls are TRBV7-2 and TRBJ1-1, with D unclear. CDR1 is SGHTA and CDR2 is FQGNSA in the germline V gene. CDR3 size: 14 residues. Trimming removed 5 bases at V and 2 bases at J, with 12 bases between. The CDR3 region has the DNA TGTGCCAGCAGCCCACATTCAGTTAACACTGAAGCTTTCTTT. It translates to CASSPHSVNTEAFF.